This T cell receptor (beta chain) stems from a study of radiation and T cells in renal cell carcinoma. Across the study: Nephrectomy followed 15 Gy stereotactic body radiation by 4 weeks.

Time point in this sample: baseline pretreatment blood. The treatment denotes: 15 Gy SBRT to primary tumor, nephrectomy 4 weeks later. Radiation-treated patients gave blood at baseline, week 2 and week 4. Some clones are missing from TCRdb's copy, which holds only in-frame ones; the method was immunoSEQ multiplex PCR. Here the sample spans 140,000 to 150,000 clones, roughly nine tenths being singletons. Losses at the gene ends were 7 bases for V and 3 bases for J; bases not matched to a gene: 11. This CDR3 spans 15 amino acids. CDR1 SNHLY and CDR2 FYNNEI come from the germline V gene. V is TRBV2 and J is TRBJ2-7; 8 nucleotides agree with TRBD1. Sequencing used blood, obtained from a patient whose treatment included radiotherapy and nephrectomy. The receptor's source is a woman in her seventies with renal cell carcinoma. The CDR3 here is CASKMGPGGHYEQYF. The CDR3 coding sequence is TGTGCCAGCAAGATGGGCCCAGGGGGCCACTACGAGCAGTACTTC.